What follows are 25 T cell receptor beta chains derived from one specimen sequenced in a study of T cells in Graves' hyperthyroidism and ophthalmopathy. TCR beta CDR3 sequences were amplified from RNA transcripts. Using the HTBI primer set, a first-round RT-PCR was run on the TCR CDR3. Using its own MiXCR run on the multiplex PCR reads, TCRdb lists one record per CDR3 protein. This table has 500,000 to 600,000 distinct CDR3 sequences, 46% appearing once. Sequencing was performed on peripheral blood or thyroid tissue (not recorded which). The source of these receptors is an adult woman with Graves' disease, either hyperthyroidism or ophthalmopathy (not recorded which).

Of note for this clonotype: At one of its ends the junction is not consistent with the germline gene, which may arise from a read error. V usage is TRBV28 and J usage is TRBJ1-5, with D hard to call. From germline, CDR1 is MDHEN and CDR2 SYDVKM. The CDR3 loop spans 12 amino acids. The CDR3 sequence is CARSLLDQPQHF. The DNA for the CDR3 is TGTGCCCGCAGTTTATTAGACCAGCCCCAGCATTTT. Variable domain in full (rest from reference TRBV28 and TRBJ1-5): DVKVTQSSRYLVKRTGEKVFLECVQDMDHENMFWYRQDPGLGLRLIYFSYDVKMKEKGDIPEGYSVSREKKERFSLILESASTNQTSMYLCARSLLDQPQHFGDGTRLSIL.

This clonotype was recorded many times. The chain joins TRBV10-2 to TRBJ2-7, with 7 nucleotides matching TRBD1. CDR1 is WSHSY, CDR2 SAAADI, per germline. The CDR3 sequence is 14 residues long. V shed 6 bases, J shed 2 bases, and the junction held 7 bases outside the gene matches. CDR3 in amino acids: CASSNWDRTYEQYF. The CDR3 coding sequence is TGCGCCAGCAGCAACTGGGACAGAACCTACGAGCAGTACTTC.

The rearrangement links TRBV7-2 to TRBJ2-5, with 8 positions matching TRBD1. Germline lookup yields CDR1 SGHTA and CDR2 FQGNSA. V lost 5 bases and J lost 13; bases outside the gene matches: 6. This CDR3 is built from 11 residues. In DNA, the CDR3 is TGTGCCAGCAGCCGAACAGGGGGAGCGTACTTC. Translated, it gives CASSRTGGAYF.

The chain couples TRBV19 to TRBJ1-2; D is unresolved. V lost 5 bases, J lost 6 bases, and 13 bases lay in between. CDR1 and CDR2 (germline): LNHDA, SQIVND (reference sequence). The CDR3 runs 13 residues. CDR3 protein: CASSGGSHHGYTF. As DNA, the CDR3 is TGTGCCAGTAGTGGAGGGAGTCATCATGGCTACACCTTC.

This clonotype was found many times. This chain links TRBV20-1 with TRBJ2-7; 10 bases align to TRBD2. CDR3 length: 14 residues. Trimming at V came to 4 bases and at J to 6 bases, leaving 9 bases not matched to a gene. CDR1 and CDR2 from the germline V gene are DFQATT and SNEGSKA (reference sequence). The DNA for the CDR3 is TGCAGTGCTACTCCTAGCGGGAGAATTTTCGAGCAGTACTTC. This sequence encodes CSATPSGRIFEQYF.

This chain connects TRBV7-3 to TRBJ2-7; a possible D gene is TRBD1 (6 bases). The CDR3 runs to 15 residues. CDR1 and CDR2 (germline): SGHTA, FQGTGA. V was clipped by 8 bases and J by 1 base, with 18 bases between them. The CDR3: CASSQRTAISYEQYF. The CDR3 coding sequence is TGTGCCAGCTCCCAGAGGACAGCTATTTCCTACGAGCAGTACTTC.

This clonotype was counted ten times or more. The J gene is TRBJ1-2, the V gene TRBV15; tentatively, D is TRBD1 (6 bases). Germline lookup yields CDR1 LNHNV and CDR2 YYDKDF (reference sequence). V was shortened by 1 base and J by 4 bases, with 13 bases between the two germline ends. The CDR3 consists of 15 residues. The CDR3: CATSRVGTRLYGYTF. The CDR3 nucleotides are TGTGCCACCAGCAGAGTGGGGACACGACTCTATGGCTACACCTTC.

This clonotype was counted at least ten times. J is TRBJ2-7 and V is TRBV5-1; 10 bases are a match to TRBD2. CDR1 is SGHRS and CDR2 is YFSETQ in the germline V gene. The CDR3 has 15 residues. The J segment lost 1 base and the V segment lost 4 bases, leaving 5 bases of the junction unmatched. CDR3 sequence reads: CASSPGLAESYEQYF. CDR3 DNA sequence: TGCGCCAGCAGCCCTGGACTAGCGGAGTCCTACGAGCAGTACTTC.

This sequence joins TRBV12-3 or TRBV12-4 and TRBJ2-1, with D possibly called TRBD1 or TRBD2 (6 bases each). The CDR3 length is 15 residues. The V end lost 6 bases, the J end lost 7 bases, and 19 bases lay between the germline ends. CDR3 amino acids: CASRAGHEFLNEQFF. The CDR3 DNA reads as TGTGCCAGCAGGGCGGGACACGAGTTTCTTAATGAGCAGTTCTTC.

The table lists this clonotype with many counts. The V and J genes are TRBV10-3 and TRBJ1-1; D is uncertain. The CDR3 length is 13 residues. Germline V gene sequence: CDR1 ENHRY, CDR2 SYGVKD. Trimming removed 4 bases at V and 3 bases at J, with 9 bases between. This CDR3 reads CAISAGFDTEAFF. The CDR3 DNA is TGTGCCATCAGTGCGGGTTTCGACACTGAAGCTTTCTTT.

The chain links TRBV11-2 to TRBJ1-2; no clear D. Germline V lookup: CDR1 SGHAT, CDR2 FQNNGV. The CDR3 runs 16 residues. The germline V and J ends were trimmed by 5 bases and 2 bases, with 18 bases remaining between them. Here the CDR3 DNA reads TGTGCCAGCAGCCCCTCTCGAGTAGTGGGGAACTATGGCTACACCTTC. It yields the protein CASSPSRVVGNYGYTF. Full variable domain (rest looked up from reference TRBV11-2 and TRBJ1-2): EAGVAQSPRYKIIEKRQSVAFWCNPISGHATLYWYQQILGQGPKLLIQFQNNGVVDDSQLPKDRFSAERLKGVDSTLKIQPAKLEDSAVYLCASSPSRVVGNYGYTFGSGTRLTVV.

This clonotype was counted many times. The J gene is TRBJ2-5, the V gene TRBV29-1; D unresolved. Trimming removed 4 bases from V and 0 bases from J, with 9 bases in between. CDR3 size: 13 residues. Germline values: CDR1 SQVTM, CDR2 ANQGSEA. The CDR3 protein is CSVGGSYQETQYF. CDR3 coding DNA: TGCAGCGTTGGTGGCAGCTACCAAGAGACCCAGTACTTC.

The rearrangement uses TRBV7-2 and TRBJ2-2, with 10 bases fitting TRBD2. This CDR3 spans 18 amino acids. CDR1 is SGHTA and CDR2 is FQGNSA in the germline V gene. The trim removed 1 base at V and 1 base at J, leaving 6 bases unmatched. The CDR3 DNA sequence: TGTGCCAGCAGCTTAGATCCGGCTAGCGGGAGGAACACCGGGGAGCTGTTTTTT. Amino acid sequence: CASSLDPASGRNTGELFF.

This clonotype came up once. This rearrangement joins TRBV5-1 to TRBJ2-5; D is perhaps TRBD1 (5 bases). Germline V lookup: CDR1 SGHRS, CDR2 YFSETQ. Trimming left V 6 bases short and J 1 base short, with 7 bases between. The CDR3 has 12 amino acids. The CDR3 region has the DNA TGCGCCAGCAAGACAGTCCAAGAGACCCAGTACTTC. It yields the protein CASKTVQETQYF.

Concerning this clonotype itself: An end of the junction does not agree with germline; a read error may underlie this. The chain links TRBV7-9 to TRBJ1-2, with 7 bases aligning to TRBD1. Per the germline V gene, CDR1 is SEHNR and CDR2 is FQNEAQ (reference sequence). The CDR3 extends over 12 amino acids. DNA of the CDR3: TGCAGCCGGACAGGAGAAAACTATGGCTACACCTTC. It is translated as CSRTGENYGYTF. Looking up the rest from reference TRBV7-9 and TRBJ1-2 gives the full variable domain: DTGVSQNPRHKITKRGQNVTFRCDPISEHNRLYWYRQTLGQGPEFLTYFQNEAQLEKSRLLSDRFSAERPKGSFSTLEIQRTEQGDSAMYLCSRTGENYGYTFGSGTRLTVV.

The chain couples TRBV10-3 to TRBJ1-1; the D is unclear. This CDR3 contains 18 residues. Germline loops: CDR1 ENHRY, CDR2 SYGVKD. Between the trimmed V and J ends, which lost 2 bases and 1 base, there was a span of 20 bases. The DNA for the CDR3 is TGTGCCATCAGTGAGGATACTCTCGGATTGGATGAGAACACTGAAGCTTTCTTT. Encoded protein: CAISEDTLGLDENTEAFF.

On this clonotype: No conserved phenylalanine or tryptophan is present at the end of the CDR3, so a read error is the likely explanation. The CDR3 protein is CASSYMTGTQYL. The DNA of the CDR3 is TGTGCCAGCAGTTACATGACGGGGACCCAGTACCTC. V and J are TRBV6-2 or TRBV6-3 and TRBJ2-5; no reliable D call. Germline CDR1 and CDR2: MNHEY and SVGEGT. This CDR3 contains 12 residues. The germline V and J ends were trimmed by 2 bases and 7 bases, with 8 bases remaining between them.

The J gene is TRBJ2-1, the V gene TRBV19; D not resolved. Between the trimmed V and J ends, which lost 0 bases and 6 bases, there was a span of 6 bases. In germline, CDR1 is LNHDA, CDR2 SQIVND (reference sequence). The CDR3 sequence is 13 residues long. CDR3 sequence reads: CASSIDRRNEQFF. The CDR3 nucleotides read TGTGCCAGTAGTATAGATAGGCGCAATGAGCAGTTCTTC.

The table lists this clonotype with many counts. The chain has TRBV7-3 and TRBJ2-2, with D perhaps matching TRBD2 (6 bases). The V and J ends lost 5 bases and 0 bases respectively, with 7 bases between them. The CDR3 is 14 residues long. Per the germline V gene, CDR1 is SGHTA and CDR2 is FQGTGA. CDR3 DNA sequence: TGTGCCAGCAGCCTAGCGACGAACACCGGGGAGCTGTTTTTT. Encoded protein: CASSLATNTGELFF. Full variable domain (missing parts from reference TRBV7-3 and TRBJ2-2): GAGVSQTPSNKVTEKGKYVELRCDPISGHTALYWYRQSLGQGPEFLIYFQGTGAADDSGLPNDRFFAVRPEGSVSTLKIQRTERGDSAVYLCASSLATNTGELFFGEGSRLTVL.

The CDR3 bases are TGTGCCAGCAGTGGGAGGATTGACTACGAGCAGTACTTC. Translating gives CASSGRIDYEQYF. This chain joins TRBV28 and TRBJ2-7; D perhaps matches TRBD2 (6 bases). V shed 5 bases and J shed 3 bases, with 11 bases lying between them. The CDR3 consists of 13 residues. In germline, CDR1 is MDHEN, CDR2 SYDVKM.

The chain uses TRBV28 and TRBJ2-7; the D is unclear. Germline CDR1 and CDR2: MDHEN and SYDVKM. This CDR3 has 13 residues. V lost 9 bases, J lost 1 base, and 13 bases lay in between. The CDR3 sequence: CASCRTVSYEQYF. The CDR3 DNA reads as TGTGCCAGTTGCAGGACGGTGTCCTACGAGCAGTACTTC.

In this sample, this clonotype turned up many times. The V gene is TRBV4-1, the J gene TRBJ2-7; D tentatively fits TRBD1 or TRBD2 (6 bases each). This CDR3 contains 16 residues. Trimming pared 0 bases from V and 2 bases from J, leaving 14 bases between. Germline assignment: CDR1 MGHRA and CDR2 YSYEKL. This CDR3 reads CASSQDRGPSPYEQYF. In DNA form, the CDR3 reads TGCGCCAGCAGCCAAGATCGGGGGCCCTCTCCCTACGAGCAGTACTTC.

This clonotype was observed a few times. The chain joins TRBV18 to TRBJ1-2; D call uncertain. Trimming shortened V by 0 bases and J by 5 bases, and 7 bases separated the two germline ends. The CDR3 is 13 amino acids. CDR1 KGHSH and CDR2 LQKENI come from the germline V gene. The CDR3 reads CASSPPSVYGYTF. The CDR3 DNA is TGTGCCAGCTCACCACCGTCAGTTTATGGCTACACCTTC.

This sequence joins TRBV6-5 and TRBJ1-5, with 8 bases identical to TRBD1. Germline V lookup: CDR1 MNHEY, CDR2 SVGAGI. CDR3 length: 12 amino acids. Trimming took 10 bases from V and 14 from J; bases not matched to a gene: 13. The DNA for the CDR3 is TGTGCCATCAGGGGGCGGGAGCATGATGAGCATTTT. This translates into CAIRGREHDEHF.

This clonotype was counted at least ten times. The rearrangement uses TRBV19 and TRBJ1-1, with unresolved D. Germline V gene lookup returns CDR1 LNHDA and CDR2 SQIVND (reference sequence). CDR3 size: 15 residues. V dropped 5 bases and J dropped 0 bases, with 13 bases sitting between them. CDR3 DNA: TGTGCCAGTAGTCCAACCTGGACCGTGAACACTGAAGCTTTCTTT. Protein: CASSPTWTVNTEAFF.